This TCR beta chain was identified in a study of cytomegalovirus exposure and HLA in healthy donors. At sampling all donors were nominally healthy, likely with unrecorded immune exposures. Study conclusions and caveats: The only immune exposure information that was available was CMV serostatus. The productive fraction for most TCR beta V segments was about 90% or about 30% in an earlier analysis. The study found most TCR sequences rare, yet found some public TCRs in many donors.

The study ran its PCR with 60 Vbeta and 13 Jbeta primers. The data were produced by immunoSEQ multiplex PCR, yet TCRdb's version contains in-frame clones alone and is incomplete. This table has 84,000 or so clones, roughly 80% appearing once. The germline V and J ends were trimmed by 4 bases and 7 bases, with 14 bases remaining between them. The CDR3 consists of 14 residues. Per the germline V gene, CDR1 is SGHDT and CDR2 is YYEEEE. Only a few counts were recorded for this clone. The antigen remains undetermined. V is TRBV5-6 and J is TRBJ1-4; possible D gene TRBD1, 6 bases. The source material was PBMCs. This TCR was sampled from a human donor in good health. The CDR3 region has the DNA TGTGCCAGCAGCCTACAGGGAAGGGGTGAAAAACTGTTTTTT. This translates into CASSLQGRGEKLFF.